Sequencing of this T cell receptor (beta chain) was carried out in a study of control samples from healthy donors and cancer patients. Germline loops: CDR1 SNHLY, CDR2 FYNNEI. Trimming stripped 10 bases from V and 0 bases from J, with 15 bases between. CDR3 size: 14 residues. Sequencing used immunoSEQ multiplex PCR; TCRdb keeps in-frame clones, though not all of them. The sample contains approximately 94,000 clones, about 85% of which appear only once. The V and J genes are TRBV2 and TRBJ1-2; no clear D gene. This clonotype originated in a woman between 50 and 59 years old in good health. The source material was blood. CDR3 sequence (DNA): TGTGCCACTAGACCTCCGCCTGCTAACTATGGCTACACCTTC. Translation: CATRPPPANYGYTF.